Shown below are 25 T cell receptor beta chains from a single sample sequenced in a study of blood T cell repertoires in COVID-19. Assay: immunoSEQ multiplex PCR; the TCRdb copy retains only in-frame clones and omits some. The table has around 160,000 clones, roughly 88% seen once. Source material: PBMCs or T cells enriched from blood (not recorded which). The receptors here all came from a young woman with acute COVID-19.

The chain uses TRBV11-2 and TRBJ2-7; D unresolved. V lost 5 bases, J lost 1 base, and 9 bases lay in between. Looked up from germline, CDR1 is SGHAT and CDR2 is FQNNGV. The CDR3 length is 13 residues. As DNA, the CDR3 is TGTGCCAGCAGCCCATCGGAGTCCTACGAGCAGTACTTC. Amino acids: CASSPSESYEQYF.

The genes are TRBV3-1 (or the pseudogene TRBV3-2) and TRBJ2-1, with D hard to call. The V end lost 2 bases, the J end lost 2 bases, and 13 bases lay between the germline ends. Germline CDR1 and CDR2: LGHDT and YNNKEL (reference sequence). The CDR3 runs 16 residues. CDR3: CASSQQKPLPYNEQFF. CDR3 nucleotides: TGTGCCAGCAGCCAACAAAAGCCCCTTCCCTACAATGAGCAGTTCTTC.

The chain links TRBV11-2 to TRBJ2-7, with 7 bases that match TRBD1. V was pared by 5 bases and J by 1 base, with 8 bases of the junction left unmatched. The germline V gene encodes CDR1 SGHAT and CDR2 FQNNGV. CDR3 length: 15 residues. CDR3 DNA sequence: TGTGCCAGCAGCCCATTAGGGGGACAGTCCTACGAGCAGTACTTC. This sequence encodes CASSPLGGQSYEQYF.

The V call is TRBV30, the J call TRBJ1-5; 11 nucleotides agree with TRBD1. The germline V gene encodes CDR1 GTSNPN and CDR2 SVGIG (reference sequence). V was pared by 5 bases and J by 0 bases, with 6 bases of the junction left unmatched. This CDR3 has 16 residues. The CDR3 coding sequence is TGTGCCTGGGGACAGGGGGCATCCTATAGCAATCAGCCCCAGCATTTT. This translates into CAWGQGASYSNQPQHF.

This chain links TRBV9 with TRBJ2-3; the match to TRBD2 covers 9 bases. CDR1 and CDR2 (germline): SGDLS, YYNGEE. V was clipped by 3 bases and J by 5 bases; unmatched bases: 4. CDR3 size: 14 residues. CDR3 amino acids: CASSALAGVDTQYF. CDR3 sequence (DNA): TGTGCCAGCAGCGCCTTAGCGGGAGTAGATACGCAGTATTTT.

The count of this clone is one. The chain couples TRBV7-2 to TRBJ1-5; possibly TRBD1 for D (5 bases). This CDR3 comprises 16 residues. V lost 1 base, J lost 6 bases, and 16 bases lay in between. Germline loops: CDR1 SGHTA, CDR2 FQGNSA. The CDR3 DNA reads as TGTGCCAGCAGCTTAGAGGCGACCTTCGGGGGTCAGCCCCAGCATTTT. Encoded protein: CASSLEATFGGQPQHF.

This chain uses TRBV2 with TRBJ2-1; 7 bases are shared with TRBD1. This CDR3 has 17 amino acids. The germline V gene encodes CDR1 SNHLY and CDR2 FYNNEI. The junction had 12 bases not matched to a gene; V was cut back by 6 bases and J by 1 base. For the CDR3, the DNA is TGTGCCAGCAGAGTAAACGCCGGGACAGAGTCCTACAATGAGCAGTTCTTC. Protein: CASRVNAGTESYNEQFF.

The V gene is TRBV6-6, the J gene TRBJ2-5; 7 bases map to TRBD2. Germline CDR1 MNHNY, CDR2 SVGAGI (reference sequence). This CDR3 is built from 14 residues. V gave up 2 bases and J gave up 3 bases; unmatched junction bases: 3. This chain's CDR3 is CASSYGGEKETQYF. DNA for the CDR3: TGTGCCAGCAGTTACGGGGGGGAGAAAGAGACCCAGTACTTC.

The rearrangement links TRBV5-1 to TRBJ2-3, with 10 nucleotides matching TRBD1. CDR3 length: 14 amino acids. Germline V gene sequence: CDR1 SGHRS, CDR2 YFSETQ. Trimming removed 2 bases from V and 5 bases from J; junction bases left unmatched: 2. CDR3 nucleotide sequence: TGCGCCAGCAGCTTCGGACAGGGGGGAGATACGCAGTATTTT. Its translation: CASSFGQGGDTQYF. The variable domain in full, completed from reference TRBV5-1 and TRBJ2-3, reads KAGVTQTPRYLIKTRGQQVTLSCSPISGHRSVSWYQQTPGQGLQFLFEYFSETQRNKGNFPGRFSGRQFSNSRSEMNVSTLELGDSALYLCASSFGQGGDTQYFGPGTRLTVL.

This clone has a single count. The chain's CDR3 is CASSIQGADYAFF. The CDR3 DNA sequence: TGTGCCAGTAGTATACAGGGGGCGGATTATGCTTTCTTT. V is TRBV19 and J is TRBJ1-1; 8 bases are a match to TRBD1. V lost 2 bases and J lost 11; bases outside the gene matches: 7. Germline lookup yields CDR1 LNHDA and CDR2 SQIVND (reference sequence). The CDR3 has 13 amino acids.

The genes are TRBV15 and TRBJ1-4; possible D gene TRBD1, 6 bases. CDR3 length: 15 residues. Per germline, CDR1 LNHNV and CDR2 YYDKDF (reference sequence). V gave up 1 base and J gave up 8 bases, with 14 bases separating them. CDR3 sequence: CATSRGQADTEKLFF. CDR3 sequence (DNA): TGTGCCACCAGCAGAGGACAGGCAGACACAGAAAAACTGTTTTTT.

The chain has TRBV7-8 and TRBJ2-7; possible D gene TRBD2, 5 bases. The CDR3 contains 19 residues. V lost 3 bases and J 0 bases, leaving 24 bases between the germline ends. Germline-derived CDR1 and CDR2 are SGHVS and FQNEAQ. CDR3 residues: CASSLLGTHGITPSYEQYF. The CDR3 bases are TGTGCCAGCAGCTTGTTAGGCACCCACGGGATTACGCCCTCCTACGAGCAGTACTTC.

The chain uses TRBV10-3 and TRBJ1-1; D perhaps matches TRBD1 (6 bases). V was trimmed by 5 bases and J by 0 bases, leaving 7 bases between them. The germline V gene has CDR1 ENHRY and CDR2 SYGVKD. CDR3 size: 13 residues. The CDR3 is CAISQGMNTEAFF. CDR3 nucleotides: TGTGCCATCAGTCAGGGGATGAACACTGAAGCTTTCTTT.

The chain joins TRBV13 to TRBJ1-3; D is unclear. Germline V gives CDR1 PRHDT, CDR2 FYEKMQ (reference sequence). V lost 5 bases, J lost 0 bases, and 11 bases lay in between. The CDR3 extends over 15 amino acids. As DNA, the CDR3 is TGTGCCAGCAGCCCACCCGCCTACTCTGGAAACACCATATATTTT. Amino acids: CASSPPAYSGNTIYF.

This chain joins TRBV9 and TRBJ2-1; D remains ambiguous. This CDR3 has 13 amino acids. V lost 0 bases and J lost 3, with 4 bases in between. Germline CDR1 is SGDLS and CDR2 is YYNGEE. The CDR3: CASSVDNYNEQFF. CDR3 sequence (DNA): TGTGCCAGCAGCGTAGATAACTACAATGAGCAGTTCTTC.

This clone came up a few times. The chain has TRBV29-1 and TRBJ1-1, with D perhaps TRBD1 (6 bases). Germline V gene data show CDR1 as SQVTM and CDR2 as ANQGSEA. The CDR3 sequence is 17 residues long. Trimming cost V 6 bases and J 2 bases, with 25 bases left between them. The CDR3 spells CSVLAGRGGWSNTEAFF. The CDR3 DNA sequence: TGCAGCGTGCTGGCGGGCAGGGGCGGTTGGTCTAACACTGAAGCTTTCTTT. Combining the CDR3 with reference TRBV29-1 and TRBJ1-1 gives the whole variable domain SAVISQKPSRDICQRGTSLTIQCQVDSQVTMMFWYRQQPGQSLTLIATANQGSEATYESGFVIDKFPISRPNLTFSTLTVSNMSPEDSSIYLCSVLAGRGGWSNTEAFFGQGTRLTVV.

The chain links TRBV20-1 to TRBJ2-7; D is unclear. Trimming took off 6 bases at V and 4 bases at J, with 7 bases between the two ends. This CDR3 comprises 10 residues. Germline CDR1 is DFQATT and CDR2 is SNEGSKA (reference sequence). The CDR3 spells CSAPLYEQYF. DNA of the CDR3: TGCAGTGCCCCACTTTACGAGCAGTACTTC.

Concerning this clone: The DNA is left out, because the CDR3 cannot be placed on it with certainty; the CDR3 is given as TCRdb lists it. The chain links TRBV19 to TRBJ1-2; the D call in the table, TRBD1, was not verified against the DNA. The CDR3 is 16 residues long, ends included. Germline assignment: CDR1 LNHDA and CDR2 SQIVND (reference sequence). The CDR3 sequence is CASSSGQPTGGYGYTF.

CDR3 sequence: CASSWTAQETQYF. The CDR3 nucleotides are TGCGCCAGCTCTTGGACAGCCCAAGAGACCCAGTACTTC. The V and J genes are TRBV4-1 and TRBJ2-5, with a tentative D call TRBD1 (6 bases). The ends were cut back, 8 bases at V and 1 base at J, with 11 bases in the middle. Germline values: CDR1 MGHRA, CDR2 YSYEKL. The CDR3 consists of 13 residues.

The chain uses TRBV7-2 and TRBJ1-1; D perhaps matches TRBD1 (5 bases). V lost 5 bases, J lost 5 bases, and 18 bases lay in between. Germline V gene lookup returns CDR1 SGHTA and CDR2 FQGNSA. The CDR3 is 15 amino acids. The CDR3 spells CASSTWGVLGTEAFF. CDR3 sequence (DNA): TGTGCCAGCAGCACTTGGGGGGTTTTGGGGACTGAAGCTTTCTTT. Based on the CDR3 plus reference TRBV7-2 and TRBJ1-1, the full variable domain is GAGVSQSPSNKVTEKGKDVELRCDPISGHTALYWYRQSLGQGLEFLIYFQGNSAPDKSGLPSDRFSAERTGGSVSTLTIQRTQQEDSAVYLCASSTWGVLGTEAFFGQGTRLTVV.

This rearrangement joins TRBV5-1 to TRBJ1-4, with 9 bases matching TRBD1. V lost 0 bases and J lost 8; bases outside the gene matches: 5. CDR1 is SGHRS, CDR2 YFSETQ, per germline. This CDR3 has 15 residues. The CDR3 DNA is TGCGCCAGCAGCTTGGTTGGGACAGGGCTCGAAAAACTGTTTTTT. This sequence encodes CASSLVGTGLEKLFF.

This sequence joins TRBV6-4 and TRBJ1-5, with D possibly TRBD1 on 6 matching bases. Germline CDR1 and CDR2: MRHNA and SNTAGT. Trimming shortened V by 6 bases and J by 5 bases, and 17 bases separated the two germline ends. There are 15 residues in the CDR3. CDR3 amino acids: CASSNEPGVDQPQHF. The DNA for the CDR3 is TGTGCCAGCAGCAACGAGCCAGGGGTAGATCAGCCCCAGCATTTT.

This clone was found once. The chain recombines TRBV5-4 with TRBJ2-1; 8 bases are shared with TRBD2. The V gene's germline CDR1 is SGHNT and CDR2 YYREEE (reference sequence). Trimming at V came to 3 bases and at J to 8 bases, leaving 10 bases not matched to a gene. The CDR3 extends over 15 amino acids. DNA for the CDR3: TGTGCCAGCAGCTACTCTAGCGGGTTCATCTATGAGCAGTTCTTC. Protein sequence: CASSYSSGFIYEQFF.

The chain is built from TRBV19 and TRBJ1-4; a possible D gene is TRBD1 (6 bases). The germline V gene has CDR1 LNHDA and CDR2 SQIVND (reference sequence). Trimming took 5 bases from V and 0 from J, leaving 10 bases between them. The CDR3 is 15 amino acids. The CDR3 DNA follows: TGTGCCAGTAGTTTCTCAGGGGCAACTAATGAAAAACTGTTTTTT. Encoded protein: CASSFSGATNEKLFF.

This clone turned up a few times. This rearrangement joins TRBV9 to TRBJ2-1, with D tentatively TRBD2 (6 bases). The CDR3 length is 14 residues. Germline V CDR1 and CDR2: SGDLS, YYNGEE. Trimming pared 2 bases from V and 3 bases from J, leaving 9 bases between. CDR3 DNA sequence: TGTGCCAGCAGCGTGGGACTCCTCTACAATGAGCAGTTCTTC. It translates to CASSVGLLYNEQFF.